This T cell receptor beta chain was observed in a study of neurological immune-mediated disorders. TCRdb ran MiXCR on the 5' RACE reads and lists one entry per CDR3 protein. The data show more than 75,000 distinct CDR3 sequences, roughly 3.3% seen once. This clonotype was counted many times. This CDR3 spans 15 amino acids. Germline V gene sequence: CDR1 LGHNA, CDR2 YSLEER. After removal of 3 bases from V and 0 bases from J, the junction contained 4 bases not matched to a gene. Material for sequencing was PBMCs. The source is a woman between 45 and 60 years old with multiple sclerosis. J is TRBJ2-7 and V is TRBV4-3; 8 bases map to TRBD1. CDR3 sequence (DNA): TGCGCCAGCAGCCATGGAACAGGGGGCTCCTACGAGCAGTACTTC. This sequence encodes CASSHGTGGSYEQYF.